The source of this T cell receptor beta chain is a study of CD8 T cells in Susac syndrome. An input of roughly 0.45 to 1 ug of RNA was subjected to reverse transcription using random hexamers. TCRdb itself ran the immunoSEQ multiplex PCR reads through MiXCR, one entry per CDR3 protein. Of some 190,000 distinct CDR3 sequences in the sample, approximately 94% were seen once. The CDR3 covers 16 residues. The germline V gene encodes CDR1 LGHDT and CDR2 YNNKEL (reference sequence). Trimming shortened V by 1 base and J by 3 bases, and 13 bases separated the two germline ends. Sequencing targeted TCR beta in blood CD8+ and CD4+ T cells.

The chain employs TRBV3-1 and TRBJ1-5; perhaps TRBD1 as D (5 bases). The sequenced sample was CD4+ T cells from PBMCs. This clonotype was obtained from a human donor with Susac syndrome. The CDR3 DNA is TGTGCCAGCAGCCAAGGAGCTCTAGGGGACAATCAGCCCCAGCATTTT. This translates into CASSQGALGDNQPQHF.